A selection of T cell receptor beta chains follows, all from one sample in a study of T cell responses to AZD1222 COVID-19 vaccine. Measured with immunoSEQ multiplex PCR; TCRdb has only the in-frame clones, and not every one. There are 70,000 to 95,000 clones in the sample; roughly 90% occur only once, and 4% to 5% lies in the top ten. Material: peripheral blood, obtained on day 0 of AZD1222 vaccination. Receptor source: an adult in good health. The CDR3 runs from the conserved cysteine through the conserved F or W. The order of the fields is D gene, CDR3 length, J gene, V gene, clone size, CDR3 protein, CDR3 DNA. A D gene is named only where the DNA matches it firmly. Some rows have no size entry. The others give once, few or many, or a class for an expanded clone.

D gene: -
CDR3 length: 16
J gene: TRBJ2-5
V gene: TRBV9
clone size: once
CDR3 protein: CASSVTAGAYQETQYF
CDR3 DNA: TGTGCCAGCAGCGTAACCGCGGGGGCGTACCAAGAGACCCAGTACTTC

D gene: -
CDR3 length: 12
J gene: TRBJ2-2
V gene: TRBV28
clone size: -
CDR3 protein: CASKSYTGELFF
CDR3 DNA: TGTGCCAGCAAGTCCTACACCGGGGAGCTGTTTTTT

D gene: -
CDR3 length: 12
J gene: TRBJ2-7
V gene: TRBV12-3/TRBV12-4
clone size: -
CDR3 protein: CASSWGTDEQYF
CDR3 DNA: TGTGCCAGCAGTTGGGGGACGGACGAGCAGTACTTC

D gene: TRBD1
CDR3 length: 14
J gene: TRBJ1-4
V gene: TRBV29-1
clone size: -
CDR3 protein: CSVGPDRVGEKLFF
CDR3 DNA: TGCAGCGTTGGCCCAGACAGGGTAGGAGAAAAACTGTTTTTT

D gene: -
CDR3 length: 14
J gene: TRBJ2-3
V gene: TRBV29-1
clone size: -
CDR3 protein: CSVLKVEITDTQYF
CDR3 DNA: TGCAGCGTTTTGAAGGTTGAGATCACAGATACGCAGTATTTT

D gene: TRBD1
CDR3 length: 15
J gene: TRBJ1-5
V gene: TRBV4-1
clone size: -
CDR3 protein: CASSPDQGAGQPQHF
CDR3 DNA: TGCGCCAGCAGCCCTGACCAGGGGGCAGGTCAGCCCCAGCATTTT

D gene: -
CDR3 length: 13
J gene: TRBJ2-1
V gene: TRBV7-8
clone size: -
CDR3 protein: CASNRDLGNEQFF
CDR3 DNA: TGTGCCAGCAATAGGGATTTGGGCAATGAGCAGTTCTTC

D gene: TRBD1
CDR3 length: 14
J gene: TRBJ1-2
V gene: TRBV6-5
clone size: -
CDR3 protein: CASSQQGSGYGYTF
CDR3 DNA: TGTGCCAGCAGTCAACAGGGGAGCGGCTATGGCTACACCTTC

D gene: -
CDR3 length: 16
J gene: TRBJ2-2
V gene: TRBV4-1
clone size: -
CDR3 protein: CASSQGGGMRTGELFF
CDR3 DNA: TGCGCCAGCAGCCAAGGAGGAGGAATGAGGACCGGGGAGCTGTTTTTT

D gene: -
CDR3 length: 15
J gene: TRBJ2-5
V gene: TRBV5-4
clone size: -
CDR3 protein: CASSLAGQGSETQYF
CDR3 DNA: TGTGCCAGCAGCTTGGCCGGGCAGGGGTCGGAGACCCAGTACTTC

D gene: -
CDR3 length: 16
J gene: TRBJ1-1
V gene: TRBV6-1
clone size: -
CDR3 protein: CASSDRDPSRHTEAFF
CDR3 DNA: TGTGCCAGCAGTGACCGGGACCCCTCACGGCACACTGAAGCTTTCTTT

D gene: -
CDR3 length: 15
J gene: TRBJ2-2
V gene: TRBV11-3
clone size: -
CDR3 protein: CASSDTKGGTGELFF
CDR3 DNA: TGTGCCAGCAGCGATACGAAGGGAGGAACCGGGGAGCTGTTTTTT

D gene: TRBD1
CDR3 length: 13
J gene: TRBJ2-1
V gene: TRBV7-9
clone size: -
CDR3 protein: CASSLGQGNEQFF
CDR3 DNA: TGTGCCAGCAGCTTGGGACAGGGCAATGAGCAGTTCTTC

D gene: TRBD1
CDR3 length: 15
J gene: TRBJ1-1
V gene: TRBV19
clone size: -
CDR3 protein: CASSPQGGANTEAFF
CDR3 DNA: TGTGCCAGTAGTCCCCAGGGGGGGGCGAACACTGAAGCTTTCTTT

D gene: -
CDR3 length: 13
J gene: TRBJ1-1
V gene: TRBV11-2
clone size: few
CDR3 protein: CASSVDEVGEAFF
CDR3 DNA: TGTGCCAGCAGCGTAGACGAGGTGGGTGAAGCTTTCTTT

D gene: -
CDR3 length: 13
J gene: TRBJ1-1
V gene: TRBV29-1
clone size: -
CDR3 protein: CSVEGNGNTEAFF
CDR3 DNA: TGCAGCGTTGAAGGGAACGGCAACACTGAAGCTTTCTTT

D gene: -
CDR3 length: 13
J gene: TRBJ1-2
V gene: TRBV3-1/TRBV3-2
clone size: once
CDR3 protein: CASSATGNYGYTF
CDR3 DNA: TGTGCCAGCAGCGCAACAGGGAACTATGGCTACACCTTC

D gene: -
CDR3 length: 16
J gene: TRBJ2-7
V gene: TRBV11-2
clone size: -
CDR3 protein: CASSSTWGGGSYEQYF
CDR3 DNA: TGTGCCAGCAGCTCGACCTGGGGTGGAGGTTCCTACGAGCAGTACTTC

D gene: -
CDR3 length: 12
J gene: TRBJ2-1
V gene: TRBV15
clone size: -
CDR3 protein: CATSRDGNEQFF
CDR3 DNA: TGTGCCACCAGCAGAGATGGGAATGAGCAGTTCTTC

D gene: -
CDR3 length: 17
J gene: TRBJ2-6
V gene: TRBV30
clone size: once
CDR3 protein: CAWSGAGRLSGANVLTF
CDR3 DNA: TGTGCCTGGAGTGGGGCAGGGCGGCTTTCTGGGGCCAACGTCCTGACTTTC

D gene: -
CDR3 length: 11
J gene: TRBJ1-2
V gene: TRBV7-3
clone size: once
CDR3 protein: CASSAGYGYTF
CDR3 DNA: TGTGCCAGCAGCGCAGGCTATGGCTACACCTTC

D gene: TRBD1
CDR3 length: 13
J gene: TRBJ1-1
V gene: TRBV7-2
clone size: -
CDR3 protein: CASSGQGGTEAFF
CDR3 DNA: TGTGCCAGCAGCGGACAGGGGGGGACTGAAGCTTTCTTT

D gene: -
CDR3 length: 13
J gene: TRBJ1-2
V gene: TRBV20-1
clone size: -
CDR3 protein: CSASMSVREGYTF
CDR3 DNA: TGCAGTGCTAGTATGTCGGTAAGGGAAGGCTACACCTTC

D gene: -
CDR3 length: 15
J gene: TRBJ1-3
V gene: TRBV5-1
clone size: -
CDR3 protein: CASSYTALSGNTIYF
CDR3 DNA: TGCGCCAGCAGCTACACAGCGCTCTCTGGAAACACCATATATTTT

D gene: -
CDR3 length: 14
J gene: TRBJ2-2
V gene: TRBV7-3
clone size: -
CDR3 protein: CASSLQANTGELFF
CDR3 DNA: TGTGCCAGCAGCTTACAGGCGAACACCGGGGAGCTGTTTTTT

D gene: -
CDR3 length: 12
J gene: TRBJ2-1
V gene: TRBV7-2
clone size: -
CDR3 protein: CASSQGFDEQFF
CDR3 DNA: TGTGCCAGCAGCCAAGGCTTCGATGAGCAGTTCTTC

D gene: -
CDR3 length: 13
J gene: TRBJ2-3
V gene: TRBV12-3/TRBV12-4
clone size: -
CDR3 protein: CASSLTQGHLAYF
CDR3 DNA: TGTGCCAGCAGTTTGACGCAAGGACATCTAGCGTATTTT

D gene: TRBD1
CDR3 length: 18
J gene: TRBJ1-1
V gene: TRBV13
clone size: -
CDR3 protein: CASSLISRTGLMNTEAFF
CDR3 DNA: TGTGCCAGCAGCTTAATTAGTCGGACAGGATTGATGAACACTGAAGCTTTCTTT

D gene: -
CDR3 length: 15
J gene: TRBJ1-6
V gene: TRBV28
clone size: -
CDR3 protein: CASSSSGPQGSPFHF
CDR3 DNA: TGTGCCAGCAGTTCCTCGGGGCCCCAAGGGAGCCCTTTCCACTTT

D gene: -
CDR3 length: 12
J gene: TRBJ1-1
V gene: TRBV10-3
clone size: -
CDR3 protein: CATQGGNTEAFF
CDR3 DNA: TGTGCCACCCAGGGAGGGAACACTGAAGCTTTCTTT

D gene: -
CDR3 length: 14
J gene: TRBJ1-3
V gene: TRBV2
clone size: -
CDR3 protein: CASSGRTAGNTIYF
CDR3 DNA: TGTGCCAGCAGTGGGCGGACAGCTGGAAACACCATATATTTT

D gene: -
CDR3 length: 15
J gene: TRBJ1-2
V gene: TRBV4-2
clone size: -
CDR3 protein: CASSPEIGGSYGYTF
CDR3 DNA: TGTGCCAGCAGCCCAGAAATCGGGGGTTCCTATGGCTACACCTTC

D gene: -
CDR3 length: 13
J gene: TRBJ2-7
V gene: TRBV12-3/TRBV12-4
clone size: -
CDR3 protein: CASRGTPSYEQYF
CDR3 DNA: TGTGCCAGCAGGGGGACCCCATCCTACGAGCAGTACTTC

D gene: -
CDR3 length: 11
J gene: TRBJ2-5
V gene: TRBV5-1
clone size: -
CDR3 protein: CASSYQETQYF
CDR3 DNA: TGCGCCAGCAGCTATCAAGAGACCCAGTACTTC

D gene: -
CDR3 length: 14
J gene: TRBJ1-6
V gene: TRBV7-3
clone size: -
CDR3 protein: CASSLGPPGSPLHF
CDR3 DNA: TGTGCCAGCAGCTTGGGCCCCCCGGGTTCACCCCTCCACTTT

D gene: -
CDR3 length: 13
J gene: TRBJ2-5
V gene: TRBV5-1
clone size: -
CDR3 protein: CASSFNNQETQYF
CDR3 DNA: TGCGCCAGCAGCTTTAATAATCAAGAGACCCAGTACTTC

D gene: TRBD2
CDR3 length: 17
J gene: TRBJ2-2
V gene: TRBV19
clone size: -
CDR3 protein: CASSPPLARELSGELFF
CDR3 DNA: TGTGCCAGTAGTCCCCCATTGGCGCGGGAGTTGTCCGGGGAGCTGTTTTTT

D gene: -
CDR3 length: 13
J gene: TRBJ2-7
V gene: TRBV4-1
clone size: -
CDR3 protein: CASSQEWTPEQYF
CDR3 DNA: TGCGCCAGCAGCCAAGAATGGACTCCCGAGCAGTACTTC

D gene: -
CDR3 length: 12
J gene: TRBJ2-7
V gene: TRBV11-3
clone size: -
CDR3 protein: CASRRGGYEQYF
CDR3 DNA: TGTGCCAGCCGTAGGGGTGGCTACGAGCAGTACTTC

D gene: TRBD2
CDR3 length: 16
J gene: TRBJ2-5
V gene: TRBV5-5
clone size: -
CDR3 protein: CASSLGAGGLQETQYF
CDR3 DNA: TGTGCCAGCAGCTTAGGAGCGGGGGGCCTACAAGAGACCCAGTACTTC

D gene: TRBD2
CDR3 length: 12
J gene: TRBJ2-7
V gene: TRBV7-9
clone size: -
CDR3 protein: CAGGLSSYEQYF
CDR3 DNA: TGTGCCGGGGGACTAAGCTCCTACGAGCAGTACTTC

D gene: -
CDR3 length: 13
J gene: TRBJ1-6
V gene: TRBV19
clone size: -
CDR3 protein: CASSKGVRSPLHF
CDR3 DNA: TGTGCCAGTAGCAAGGGGGTCCGATCACCCCTCCACTTT

D gene: TRBD1
CDR3 length: 15
J gene: TRBJ1-2
V gene: TRBV7-8
clone size: once
CDR3 protein: CASSRDREGFYGYTF
CDR3 DNA: TGTGCCAGCAGCCGGGACAGGGAAGGTTTCTATGGCTACACCTTC

D gene: -
CDR3 length: 17
J gene: TRBJ1-6
V gene: TRBV9
clone size: -
CDR3 protein: CASSLRQASSYNSPLHF
CDR3 DNA: TGTGCCAGCAGCTTACGACAGGCGAGCTCCTATAATTCACCCCTCCACTTT

D gene: -
CDR3 length: 12
J gene: TRBJ2-2
V gene: TRBV12-3/TRBV12-4
clone size: -
CDR3 protein: CASRFRAGELFF
CDR3 DNA: TGTGCCAGCAGATTCAGGGCGGGGGAGCTGTTTTTT

D gene: -
CDR3 length: 12
J gene: TRBJ2-7
V gene: TRBV5-1
clone size: -
CDR3 protein: CASSIGSYEQYF
CDR3 DNA: TGCGCCAGCAGTATAGGCTCCTACGAGCAGTACTTC

D gene: TRBD2
CDR3 length: 16
J gene: TRBJ2-1
V gene: TRBV7-3
clone size: -
CDR3 protein: CASSPTGTSGYNEQFF
CDR3 DNA: TGTGCCAGCAGCCCCACCGGGACTAGCGGTTACAATGAGCAGTTCTTC

D gene: TRBD2
CDR3 length: 18
J gene: TRBJ2-7
V gene: TRBV4-1
clone size: -
CDR3 protein: CASSHPLRTSGQSYEQYF
CDR3 DNA: TGCGCCAGCAGCCATCCTCTTAGGACTAGCGGGCAATCCTACGAGCAGTACTTC

D gene: TRBD2
CDR3 length: 20
J gene: TRBJ2-2
V gene: TRBV5-1
clone size: once
CDR3 protein: CASSFGLVRRTRRATGELFF
CDR3 DNA: TGCGCCAGCAGCTTCGGACTAGTGAGACGAACGAGGCGGGCTACCGGGGAGCTGTTTTTT

D gene: -
CDR3 length: 14
J gene: TRBJ2-2
V gene: TRBV7-2
clone size: -
CDR3 protein: CASSLYSNTGELFF
CDR3 DNA: TGTGCCAGCAGCTTATATAGCAACACCGGGGAGCTGTTTTTT

D gene: TRBD2
CDR3 length: 16
J gene: TRBJ2-1
V gene: TRBV4-3
clone size: -
CDR3 protein: CASSQGRGAGVNEQFF
CDR3 DNA: TGCGCCAGCAGCCAGGGTAGGGGCGCGGGGGTAAATGAGCAGTTCTTC

D gene: -
CDR3 length: 15
J gene: TRBJ1-2
V gene: TRBV6-5
clone size: -
CDR3 protein: CASSLQQGPNYGYTF
CDR3 DNA: TGTGCCAGCAGCCTCCAACAGGGACCAAACTATGGCTACACCTTC

D gene: -
CDR3 length: 13
J gene: TRBJ2-1
V gene: TRBV7-9
clone size: -
CDR3 protein: CASSLWDRNEQFF
CDR3 DNA: TGTGCCAGCAGCTTATGGGACCGCAATGAGCAGTTCTTC

D gene: TRBD1
CDR3 length: 14
J gene: TRBJ2-7
V gene: TRBV4-1
clone size: -
CDR3 protein: CASSPGTGSYEQYF
CDR3 DNA: TGCGCCAGCAGCCCCGGGACAGGGTCATACGAGCAGTACTTC